This TCR beta chain emerged from a study of response to subunit inactivated influenza vaccine. Study-level points and caveats: Few new T cells, the authors suggested, are recruited by each seasonal influenza vaccination.

About this clonotype: Its specificity is unknown.

CDR3 length: 15 amino acids. Germline CDR1 and CDR2: GTSNPN and SVGIG (reference sequence). V was pared by 3 bases and J by 7 bases, with 10 bases of the junction left unmatched. TCRdb processed the RT-PCR reads anew with MiXCR; each CDR3 protein has one entry. This table holds under 200,000 distinct CDR3 sequences, under 13% found once. Sequencing used non-naive T cells sorted from PBMCs, obtained roughly 46 days after vaccination. The rearrangement links TRBV30 to TRBJ2-1; 9 bases agree with TRBD2. The receptor's source is a man in his fifties who received an inactivated influenza vaccine. The CDR3 DNA reads TGTGCCTGGAGCAAGAAAGGGACTAGCCGGAATGAGCAGTTCTTC. It translates to CAWSKKGTSRNEQFF.